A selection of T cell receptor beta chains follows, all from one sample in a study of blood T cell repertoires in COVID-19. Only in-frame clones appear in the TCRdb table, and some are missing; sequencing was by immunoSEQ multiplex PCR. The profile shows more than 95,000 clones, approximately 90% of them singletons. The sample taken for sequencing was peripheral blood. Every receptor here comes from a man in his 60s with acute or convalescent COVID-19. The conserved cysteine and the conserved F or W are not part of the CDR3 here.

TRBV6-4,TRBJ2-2,ASIRATGTNTGELF
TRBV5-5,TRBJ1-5,ASSFTGSRQPQH
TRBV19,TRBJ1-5,ASSSQGIEQPQH
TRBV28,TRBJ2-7,ASSRGGRGHEQY
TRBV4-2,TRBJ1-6,ASSQGRTERSLNSPLH
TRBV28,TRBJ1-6,ASSLLETVNSPLH
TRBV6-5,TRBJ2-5,ASSRTRQGVETQY
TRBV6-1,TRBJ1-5,ASSEYPGQGGQPQH
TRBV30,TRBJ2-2,AWSLWRGTNTGELF
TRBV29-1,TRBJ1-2,SVEGHSGGYT
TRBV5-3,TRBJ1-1,AIAGGADTEAF
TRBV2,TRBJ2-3,ASIPRPTTDTQY
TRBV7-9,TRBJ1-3,ASSFGEISSGNTIY
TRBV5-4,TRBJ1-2,ASSSGTEISGYT
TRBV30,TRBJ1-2,AWSRGQVYGYT
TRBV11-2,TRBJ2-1,ASSSEATMRQF
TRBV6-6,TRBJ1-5,ASSPSVGMGNQPQH
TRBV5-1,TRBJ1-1,ASSLLPGQVNTEAF
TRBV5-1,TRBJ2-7,ASSIGQGTPEQY
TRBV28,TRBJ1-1,ASRPTGGLFEAF
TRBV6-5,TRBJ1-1,ASRRQMNTEAF
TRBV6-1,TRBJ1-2,ASSEALGWGRAYGYT
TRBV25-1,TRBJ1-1,ASSDAGGRPGGTEAF
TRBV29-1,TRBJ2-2,SVDKGKGTGRNTGELF
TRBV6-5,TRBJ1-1,ASTPRAGTGGF
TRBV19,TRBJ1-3,ASSFRTGNSGNTIY
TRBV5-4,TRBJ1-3,ASSLGGGAGNTIY
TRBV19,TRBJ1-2,ASTRTRSNYGYT
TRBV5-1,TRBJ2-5,ASSSSAGETQY
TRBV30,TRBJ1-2,AWTLQGGYGYT
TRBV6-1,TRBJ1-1,ASSEVDRGTEAF
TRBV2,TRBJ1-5,ASSDLQGYGQPQH
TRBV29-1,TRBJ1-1,SVKGQGGTEAF
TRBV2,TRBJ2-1,ASSVPGLAGNNEQF
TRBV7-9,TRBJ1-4,ASSRRTGASSNEKLF
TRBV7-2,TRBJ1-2,ASSLEGQNYYGYT
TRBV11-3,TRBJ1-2,ASSSRDSSLS
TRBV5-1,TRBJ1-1,ASSSSGGEVNTEAF
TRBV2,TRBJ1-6,ASSRQGNENSPLH
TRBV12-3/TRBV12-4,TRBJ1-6,ASSDRVDSPLH
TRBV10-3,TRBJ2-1,AISDRLAGVSYNEQF
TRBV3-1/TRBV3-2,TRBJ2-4,ASSLADIQY
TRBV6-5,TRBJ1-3,ASNPSTGNTIY
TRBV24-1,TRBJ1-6,ATSDLRAEGQGISYNSPLH
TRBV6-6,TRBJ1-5,ASSQGFRNQPQH
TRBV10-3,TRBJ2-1,AISESGTGFREQF
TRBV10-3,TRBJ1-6,AISESSRGIH
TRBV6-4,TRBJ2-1,ASSSDRSSYNEQF
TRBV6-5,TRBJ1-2,ASSYSNRALYGYT
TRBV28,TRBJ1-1,ASTQRTDTEAF
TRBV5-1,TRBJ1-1,ASSLAGTGMNTEAF
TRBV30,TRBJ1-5,ACGFPGTVSNQPQH
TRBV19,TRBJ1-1,ASIPRQGGWNTEAF
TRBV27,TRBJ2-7,ASSPGTDEQY
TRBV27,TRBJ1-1,ASSRRNSGSAF